The rows below give T cell receptor beta chains drawn from one sample of a study of OX40 agonist ivuxolimab in advanced cancers. Assay used: immunoSEQ multiplex PCR; TCRdb lists only in-frame clones, some missing. The sample holds about 58,000 clones, 86% seen once. Source: CD4+ or CD8+ T cells sorted from blood, taken in a trial of the OX40 agonist ivuxolimab. The receptors derive from an adult with an advanced solid tumor such as melanoma, head and neck, liver or kidney cancer. The conserved cysteine and the conserved F or W are not part of the CDR3 here.

v_gene	CDR3aa
TRBV9	ASSIRQGNGYT
TRBV19	ASRATLRVSYGYT
TRBV19	ASSGGQVYEQY
TRBV18	ASSPGTVPSTEAF
TRBV29-1	SVQRQGASEQY
TRBV30	AWSVFRGYNEQF
TRBV11-1	ASTPRQGEYNEQF
TRBV5-5	ASSLVGNSGGYT
TRBV4-2	ASSPGTIYNEQF
TRBV5-6	ASSLGVREFYGYT
TRBV5-4	ASSPGQNNEQF
TRBV19	ASRDSGTGDTDTQY
TRBV6-6	ASSLTGGTDTQY
TRBV7-9	ASSPDVLGELF
TRBV2	ASSGPGLAGVEQY
TRBV4-1	ASSQGVGPPDTQY
TRBV11-2	ASSLSRTSGTGELF
TRBV7-9	ASSLVPGEAF
TRBV25-1	ASSESGSSVRYT
TRBV6-5	ASSYLGTGHTEAF
TRBV5-1	ASSLARLRRGELYGYT
TRBV7-9	ASSLQGAVYGYT
TRBV29-1	SVSRPGTDTQY
TRBV7-9	ASSLDRGNYGYT
TRBV5-1	ASSFQTGTGVETQY
TRBV15	ATSRDFRRNFEAF
TRBV18	ASSPGDRGSEAF
TRBV19	ATNPGRYGYT